The clone carrying this T cell receptor beta chain has just one count. Primers included in the PCR were 60 Vbeta and 13 Jbeta primers. TCRdb's table, derived via immunoSEQ multiplex PCR, lists solely in-frame clones and lacks some. The repertoire holds 180,000 or so clones, with roughly 79% as singletons. The sample is drawn from a study of cytomegalovirus exposure and HLA in healthy donors. Study-wide background: HLA-typed donors were the source of around 77 million unique TCRs held in an early data release.

This CDR3 is built from 12 residues. V gave up 5 bases and J gave up 10 bases; unmatched junction bases: 4. Germline CDR1 is KGHSH and CDR2 is LQKENI. Source material: PBMCs. This receptor was taken from a male donor in good health and CMV-seronegative. This chain connects TRBV18 to TRBJ1-2; 10 bases agree with TRBD1. The CDR3 protein is CASSAGTGAYTF. The DNA for the CDR3 is TGTGCCAGCTCAGCCGGGACAGGGGCCTACACCTTC.